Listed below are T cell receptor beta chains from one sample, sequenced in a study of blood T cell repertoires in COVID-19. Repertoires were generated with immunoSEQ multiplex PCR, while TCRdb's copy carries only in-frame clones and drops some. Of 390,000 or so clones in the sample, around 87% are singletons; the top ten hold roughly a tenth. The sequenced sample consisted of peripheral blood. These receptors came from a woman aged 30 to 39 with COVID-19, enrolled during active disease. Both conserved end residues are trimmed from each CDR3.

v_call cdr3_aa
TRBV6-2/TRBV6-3 ASSSAGEQY
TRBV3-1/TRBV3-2 ASSQAGQGPYEQY
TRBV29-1 SAGLAIETQY
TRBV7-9 ASSAGENTGELF
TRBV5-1 ASSPQGGYGYT
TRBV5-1 ASSLVAGGPGEQY
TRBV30 AWSVGGAETQY
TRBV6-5 ASIPSRGGEAF
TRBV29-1 SVRQGASYEQY
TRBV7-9 ASSRGQGDVREQY
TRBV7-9 ASSFGGMYNEQF
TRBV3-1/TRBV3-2 ASSQGLANTGELF
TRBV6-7 ASSFRQANNQPQH
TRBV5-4 ASSLWRESGANVLT
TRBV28 ASSSTGAANTGELF
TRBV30 AWTGLGRTGELF
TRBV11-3 ASSPGSGGNIQY
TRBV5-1 ASSLGEGSYEQY
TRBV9 ASSPRSGTSGPGELF
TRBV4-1 ASSQEERDTDTQY
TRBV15 ATSRGTGNTDTQY
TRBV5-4 ASSLGQVYGYT
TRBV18 ASSPPSHQETQY
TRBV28 ASRSRLVREQY
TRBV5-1 ASSPGTGGEEKLF
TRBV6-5 ASSLGGGPRNEKLF
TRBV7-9 ASSARDRANEQF
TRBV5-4 ASSTWTSGGGELF
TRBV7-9 ASSLTSGRVYNEQF
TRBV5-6 ASSYTSGRAGEQF
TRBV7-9 ASSLGAGSSGVQF
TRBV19 ASSPDRDPYQPQH
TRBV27 ASSLTTGTYEQY
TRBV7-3 ASSHGGRGARETQY
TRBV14 ASSPGPSGITNEQF
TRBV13 ASSPRREVNTGELF
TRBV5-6 ASRGIGGGNTIY
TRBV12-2 ASRSARGTSGRETQY
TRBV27 ASAGDIYEQY
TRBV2 ASSGGLAHSYNEQF
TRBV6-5 ASSSAAQGNQPQH
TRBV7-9 ASSPRQGPYEQY
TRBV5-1 ASSPTGKAQY
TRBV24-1 ATMPGQGAYEQY
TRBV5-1 ASRPLAILSYEQY
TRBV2 ASGDRIETQY
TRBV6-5 ASSYSTTGADGYT
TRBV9 ASSVGRAEGYNEQF